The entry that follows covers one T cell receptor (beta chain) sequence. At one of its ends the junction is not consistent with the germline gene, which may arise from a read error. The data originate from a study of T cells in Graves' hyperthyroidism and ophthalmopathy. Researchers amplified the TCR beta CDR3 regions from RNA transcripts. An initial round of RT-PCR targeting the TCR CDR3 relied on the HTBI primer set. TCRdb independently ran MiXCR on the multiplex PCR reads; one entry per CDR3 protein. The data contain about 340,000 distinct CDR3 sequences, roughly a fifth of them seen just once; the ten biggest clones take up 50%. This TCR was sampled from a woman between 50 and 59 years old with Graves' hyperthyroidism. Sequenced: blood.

CDR3 bases: TGTGCCGCCAGTGAGCCCTACCCGAAAGTGGATACGCAGTATTTT. It codes for CAASEPYPKVDTQYF. The gene calls are TRBV24-1 and TRBJ2-3; no reliable D call. This CDR3 spans 15 amino acids. CDR1 and CDR2 (germline): KGHDR, SFDVKD.